This T cell receptor (beta chain) derives from a study of blood T cell repertoires in COVID-19. The assay was immunoSEQ multiplex PCR, and TCRdb's table has in-frame clones only and misses some. The sample lists approximately 430,000 clones; 80% to 90% were seen once. This clone was seen only a few times. This clonotype was obtained from a woman in her twenties or thirties with active or convalescent COVID-19. Material: peripheral blood.

Here the CDR3 reads CASSPTSGITTDTQYF. CDR3 coding DNA: TGCGCCAGCAGCCCCACTAGCGGGATAACTACAGATACGCAGTATTTT. The chain couples TRBV5-1 to TRBJ2-3; TRBD2 agrees at 10 bases. J was trimmed by 3 bases and V by 4 bases; bases with no gene match: 8. This CDR3 is 16 amino acids long. The germline V gene has CDR1 SGHRS and CDR2 YFSETQ.